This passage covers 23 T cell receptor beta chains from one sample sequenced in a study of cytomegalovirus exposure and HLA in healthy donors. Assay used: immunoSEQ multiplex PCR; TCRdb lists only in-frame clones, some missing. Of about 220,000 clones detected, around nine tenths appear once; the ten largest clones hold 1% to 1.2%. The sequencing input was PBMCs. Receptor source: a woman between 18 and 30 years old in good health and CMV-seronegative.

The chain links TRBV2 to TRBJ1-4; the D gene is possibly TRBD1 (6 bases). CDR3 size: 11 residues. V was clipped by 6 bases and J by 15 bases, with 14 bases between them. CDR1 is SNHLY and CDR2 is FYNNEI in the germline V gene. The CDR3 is CASRQGGGMFF. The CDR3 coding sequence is TGTGCCAGCAGACAGGGTGGGGGCATGTTTTTT.

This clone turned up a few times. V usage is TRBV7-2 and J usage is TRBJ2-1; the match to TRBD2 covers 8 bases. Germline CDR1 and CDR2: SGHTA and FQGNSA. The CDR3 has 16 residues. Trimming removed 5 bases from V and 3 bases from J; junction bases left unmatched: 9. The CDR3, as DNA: TGTGCCAGCAGCCGAAGTCGGGGGGGGCTCTACAATGAGCAGTTCTTC. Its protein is CASSRSRGGLYNEQFF.

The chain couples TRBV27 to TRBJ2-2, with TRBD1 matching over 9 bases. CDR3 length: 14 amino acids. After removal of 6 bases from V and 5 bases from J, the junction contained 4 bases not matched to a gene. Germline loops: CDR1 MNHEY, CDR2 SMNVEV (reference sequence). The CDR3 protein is CASSPGTGTGELFF. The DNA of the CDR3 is TGTGCCAGCAGCCCCGGGACAGGGACCGGGGAGCTGTTTTTT.

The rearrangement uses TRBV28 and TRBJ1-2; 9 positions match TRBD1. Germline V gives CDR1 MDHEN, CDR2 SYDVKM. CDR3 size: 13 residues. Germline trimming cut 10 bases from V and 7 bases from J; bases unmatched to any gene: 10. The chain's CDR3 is CATLFTGGGGYTF. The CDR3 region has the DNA TGTGCCACCCTTTTCACAGGGGGCGGTGGCTACACCTTC.

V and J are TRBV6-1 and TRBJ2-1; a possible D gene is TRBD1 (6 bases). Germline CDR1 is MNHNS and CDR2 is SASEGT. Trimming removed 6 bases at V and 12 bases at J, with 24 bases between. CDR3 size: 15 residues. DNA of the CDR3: TGTGCCAGCAGAGATCCGGGACAACCAATTCGAAGGCAGTTCTTC. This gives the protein CASRDPGQPIRRQFF.

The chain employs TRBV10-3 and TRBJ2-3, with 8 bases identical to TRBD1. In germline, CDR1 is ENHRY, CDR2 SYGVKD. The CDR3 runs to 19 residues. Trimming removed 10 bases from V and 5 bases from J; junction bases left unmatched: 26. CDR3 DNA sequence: TGTGCCACCCAACCCGGAAGGACCCCAGGACAGGGAGGCCGAGATACGCAGTATTTT. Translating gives CATQPGRTPGQGGRDTQYF.

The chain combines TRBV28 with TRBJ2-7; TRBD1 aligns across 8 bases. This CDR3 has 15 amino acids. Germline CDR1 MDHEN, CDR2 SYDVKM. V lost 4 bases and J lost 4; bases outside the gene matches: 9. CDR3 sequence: CASSSPSRGLYEQYF. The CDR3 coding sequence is TGTGCCAGCAGTTCACCGTCCAGGGGGCTGTACGAGCAGTACTTC.

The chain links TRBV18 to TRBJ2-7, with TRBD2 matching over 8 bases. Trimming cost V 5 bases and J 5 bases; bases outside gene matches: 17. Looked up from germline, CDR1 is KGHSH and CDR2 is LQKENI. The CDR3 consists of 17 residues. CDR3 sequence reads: CASSSTASGLGYDEQYF. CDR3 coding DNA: TGTGCCAGCTCATCTACAGCCTCGGGACTAGGGTATGACGAGCAGTACTTC.

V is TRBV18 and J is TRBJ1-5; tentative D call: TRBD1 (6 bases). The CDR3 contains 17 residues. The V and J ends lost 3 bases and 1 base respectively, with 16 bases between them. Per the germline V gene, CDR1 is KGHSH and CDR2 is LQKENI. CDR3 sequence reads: CASSPTFGGQSNQPQHF. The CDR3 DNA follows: TGTGCCAGCTCACCCACCTTTGGGGGACAAAGCAATCAGCCCCAGCATTTT.

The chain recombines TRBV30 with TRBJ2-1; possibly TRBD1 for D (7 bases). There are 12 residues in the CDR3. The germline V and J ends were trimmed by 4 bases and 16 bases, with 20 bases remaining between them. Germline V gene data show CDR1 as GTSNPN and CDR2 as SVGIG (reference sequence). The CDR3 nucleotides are TGTGCCTGGAAACTAGCAGGGGGTAGCGAATTCTTC. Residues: CAWKLAGGSEFF.

The CDR3 region is CASDRDYVNGYTF. The CDR3 DNA sequence: TGTGCCAGCGATCGCGACTACGTTAATGGCTACACCTTC. The V and J genes are TRBV7-9 and TRBJ1-2; D gene ambiguous. Germline values: CDR1 SEHNR, CDR2 FQNEAQ (reference sequence). The CDR3 contains 13 residues. V was shortened by 8 bases and J by 6 bases, with 16 bases between the two germline ends.

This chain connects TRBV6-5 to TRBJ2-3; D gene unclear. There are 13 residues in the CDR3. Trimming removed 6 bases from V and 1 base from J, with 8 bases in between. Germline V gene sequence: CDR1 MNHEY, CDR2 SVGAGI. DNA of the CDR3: TGTGCCAGCAGGGAGTATGGCACAGATACGCAGTATTTT. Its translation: CASREYGTDTQYF.

CDR3 in DNA: TGTGCCAGCAGCTTCGATATGACAGGGCTTTCGGCCTATGGCTACACCTTC. Its translation: CASSFDMTGLSAYGYTF. The chain is built from TRBV7-2 and TRBJ1-2, with TRBD1 matching over 7 bases. The CDR3 length is 17 residues. In germline, CDR1 is SGHTA, CDR2 FQGNSA. V gave up 3 bases and J gave up 4 bases; unmatched junction bases: 14. The full variable domain, rest sourced from reference TRBV7-2 and TRBJ1-2, is GAGVSQSPSNKVTEKGKDVELRCDPISGHTALYWYRQSLGQGLEFLIYFQGNSAPDKSGLPSDRFSAERTGGSVSTLTIQRTQQEDSAVYLCASSFDMTGLSAYGYTFGSGTRLTVV.

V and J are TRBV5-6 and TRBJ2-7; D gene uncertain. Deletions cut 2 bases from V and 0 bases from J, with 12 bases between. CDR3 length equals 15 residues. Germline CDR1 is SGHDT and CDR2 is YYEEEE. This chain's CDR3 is CASSFVQRPSYEQYF. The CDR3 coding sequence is TGTGCCAGCAGCTTTGTCCAGCGACCCTCCTACGAGCAGTACTTC.

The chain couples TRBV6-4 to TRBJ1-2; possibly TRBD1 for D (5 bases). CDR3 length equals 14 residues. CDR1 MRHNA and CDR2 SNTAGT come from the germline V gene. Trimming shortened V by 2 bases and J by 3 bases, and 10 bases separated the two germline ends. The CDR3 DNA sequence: TGTGCCAGCAGTGACGGGGGGTTTGACTATGGCTACACCTTC. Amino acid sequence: CASSDGGFDYGYTF.

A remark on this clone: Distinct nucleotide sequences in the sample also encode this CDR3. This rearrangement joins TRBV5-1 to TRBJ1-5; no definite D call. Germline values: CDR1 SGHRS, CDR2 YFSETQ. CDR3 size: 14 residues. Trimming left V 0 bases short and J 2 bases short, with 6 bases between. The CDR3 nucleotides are TGCGCCAGCAGCTTGGACGGGGGCAATCAGCCCCAGCATTTT. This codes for CASSLDGGNQPQHF.

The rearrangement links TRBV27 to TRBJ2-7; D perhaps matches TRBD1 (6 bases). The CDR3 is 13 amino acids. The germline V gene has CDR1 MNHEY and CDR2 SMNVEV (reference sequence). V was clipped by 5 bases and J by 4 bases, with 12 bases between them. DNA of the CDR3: TGTGCCAGCAGTCGACAGGTTGGGTACGAGCAGTACTTC. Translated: CASSRQVGYEQYF.

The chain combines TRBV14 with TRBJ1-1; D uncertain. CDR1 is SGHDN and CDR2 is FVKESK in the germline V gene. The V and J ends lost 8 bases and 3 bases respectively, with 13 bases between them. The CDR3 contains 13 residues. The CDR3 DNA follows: TGTGCCAGCGGTACGGGGTCCCACACTGAAGCTTTCTTT. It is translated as CASGTGSHTEAFF.

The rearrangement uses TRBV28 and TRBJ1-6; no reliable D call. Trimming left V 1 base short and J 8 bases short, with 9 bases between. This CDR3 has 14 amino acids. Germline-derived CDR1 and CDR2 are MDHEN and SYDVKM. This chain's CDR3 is CASSLLTDYSPLHF. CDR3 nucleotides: TGTGCCAGCAGTTTATTAACAGATTATTCACCCCTCCACTTT.

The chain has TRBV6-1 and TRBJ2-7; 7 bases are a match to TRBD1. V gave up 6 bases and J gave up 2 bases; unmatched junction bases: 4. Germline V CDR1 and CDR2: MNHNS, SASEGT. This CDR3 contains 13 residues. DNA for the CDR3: TGTGCCAGCAGCCAGGGGGAAACCTACGAGCAGTACTTC. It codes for CASSQGETYEQYF.

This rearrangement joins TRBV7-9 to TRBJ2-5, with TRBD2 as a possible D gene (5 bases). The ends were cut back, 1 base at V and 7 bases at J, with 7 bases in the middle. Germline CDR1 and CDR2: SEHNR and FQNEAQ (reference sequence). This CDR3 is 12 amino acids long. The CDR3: CASSLDAGTQYF. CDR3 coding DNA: TGTGCCAGCAGCTTAGACGCGGGGACCCAGTACTTC.

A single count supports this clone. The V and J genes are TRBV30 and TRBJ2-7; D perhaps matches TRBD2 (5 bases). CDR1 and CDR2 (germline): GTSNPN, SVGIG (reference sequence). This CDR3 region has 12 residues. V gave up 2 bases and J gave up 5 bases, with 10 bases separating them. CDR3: CAWSPGFHEQYF. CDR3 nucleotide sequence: TGTGCCTGGAGTCCGGGATTCCACGAGCAGTACTTC.

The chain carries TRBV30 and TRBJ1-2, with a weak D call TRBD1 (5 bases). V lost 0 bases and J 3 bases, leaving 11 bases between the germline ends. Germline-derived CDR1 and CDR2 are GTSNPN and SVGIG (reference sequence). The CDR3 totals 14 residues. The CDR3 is CAWSVLGRDYGYTF. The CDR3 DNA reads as TGTGCCTGGAGTGTACTGGGCAGGGACTATGGCTACACCTTC.